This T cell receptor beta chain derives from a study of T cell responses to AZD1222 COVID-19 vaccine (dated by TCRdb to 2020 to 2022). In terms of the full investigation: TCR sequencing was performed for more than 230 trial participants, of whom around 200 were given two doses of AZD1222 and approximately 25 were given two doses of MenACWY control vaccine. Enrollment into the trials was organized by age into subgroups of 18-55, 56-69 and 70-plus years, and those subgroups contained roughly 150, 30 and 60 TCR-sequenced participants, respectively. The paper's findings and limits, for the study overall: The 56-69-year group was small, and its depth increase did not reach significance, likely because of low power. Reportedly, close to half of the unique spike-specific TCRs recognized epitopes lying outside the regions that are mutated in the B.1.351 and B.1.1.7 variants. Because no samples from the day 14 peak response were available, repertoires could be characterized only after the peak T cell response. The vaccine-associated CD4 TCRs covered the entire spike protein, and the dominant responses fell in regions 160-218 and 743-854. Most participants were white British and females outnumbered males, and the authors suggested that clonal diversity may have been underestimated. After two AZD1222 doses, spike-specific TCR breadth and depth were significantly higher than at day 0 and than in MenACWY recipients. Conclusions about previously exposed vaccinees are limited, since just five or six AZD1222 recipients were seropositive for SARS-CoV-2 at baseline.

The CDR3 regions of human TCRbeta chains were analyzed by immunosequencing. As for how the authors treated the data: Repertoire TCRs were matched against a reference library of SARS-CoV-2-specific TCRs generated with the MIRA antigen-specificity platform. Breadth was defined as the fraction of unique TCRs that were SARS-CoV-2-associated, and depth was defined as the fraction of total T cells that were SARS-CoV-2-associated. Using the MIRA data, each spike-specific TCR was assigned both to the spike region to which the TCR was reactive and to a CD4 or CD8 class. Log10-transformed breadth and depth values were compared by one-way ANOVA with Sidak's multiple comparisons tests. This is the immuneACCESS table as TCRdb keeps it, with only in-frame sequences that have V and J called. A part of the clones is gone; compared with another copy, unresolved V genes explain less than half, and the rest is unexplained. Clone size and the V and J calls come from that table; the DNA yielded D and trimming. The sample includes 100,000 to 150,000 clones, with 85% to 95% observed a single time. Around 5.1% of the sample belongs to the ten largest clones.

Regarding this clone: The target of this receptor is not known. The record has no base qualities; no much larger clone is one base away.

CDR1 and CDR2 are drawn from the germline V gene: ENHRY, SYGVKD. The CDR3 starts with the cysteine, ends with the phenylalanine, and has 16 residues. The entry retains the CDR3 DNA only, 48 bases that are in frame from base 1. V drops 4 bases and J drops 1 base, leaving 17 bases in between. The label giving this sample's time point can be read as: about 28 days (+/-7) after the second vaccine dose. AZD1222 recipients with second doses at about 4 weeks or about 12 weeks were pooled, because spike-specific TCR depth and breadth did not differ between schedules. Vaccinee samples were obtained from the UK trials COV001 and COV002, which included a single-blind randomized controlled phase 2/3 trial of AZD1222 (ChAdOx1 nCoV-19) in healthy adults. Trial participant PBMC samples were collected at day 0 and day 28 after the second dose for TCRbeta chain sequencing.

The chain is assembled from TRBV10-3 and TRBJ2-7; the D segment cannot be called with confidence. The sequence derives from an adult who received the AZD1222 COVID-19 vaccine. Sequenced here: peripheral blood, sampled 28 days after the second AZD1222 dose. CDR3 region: CAISAISPRRSYEQYF. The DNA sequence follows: TGTGCCATCAGTGCGATTTCCCCCAGAAGATCCTACGAGCAGTACTTC.